This T cell receptor (beta chain) was sequenced during a study of control samples from healthy donors and cancer patients. CDR1 and CDR2 from the germline V gene are SGHKS and YYEKEE (reference sequence). There are 12 residues in the CDR3. The ends were cut back, 7 bases at V and 0 bases at J, with 7 bases in the middle. Clones were read by immunoSEQ multiplex PCR, and TCRdb kept only the in-frame ones, dropping some. Among approximately 150,000 clones listed, under 95% were seen once. This clonotype originated in a man between 18 and 29 years old in good health. The chain employs TRBV5-5 and TRBJ2-5; D is undetermined. The sample comprised blood. The CDR3 DNA sequence: TGTGCCAGCTCGCCTTACCAAGAGACCCAGTACTTC. Its protein is CASSPYQETQYF. The entire variable domain, with the rest obtained from reference TRBV5-5 and TRBJ2-5, is as follows: DAGVTQSPTHLIKTRGQQVTLRCSPISGHKSVSWYQQVLGQGPQFIFQYYEKEERGRGNFPDRFSARQFPNYSSELNVNALLLGDSALYLCASSPYQETQYFGPGTRLLVL.